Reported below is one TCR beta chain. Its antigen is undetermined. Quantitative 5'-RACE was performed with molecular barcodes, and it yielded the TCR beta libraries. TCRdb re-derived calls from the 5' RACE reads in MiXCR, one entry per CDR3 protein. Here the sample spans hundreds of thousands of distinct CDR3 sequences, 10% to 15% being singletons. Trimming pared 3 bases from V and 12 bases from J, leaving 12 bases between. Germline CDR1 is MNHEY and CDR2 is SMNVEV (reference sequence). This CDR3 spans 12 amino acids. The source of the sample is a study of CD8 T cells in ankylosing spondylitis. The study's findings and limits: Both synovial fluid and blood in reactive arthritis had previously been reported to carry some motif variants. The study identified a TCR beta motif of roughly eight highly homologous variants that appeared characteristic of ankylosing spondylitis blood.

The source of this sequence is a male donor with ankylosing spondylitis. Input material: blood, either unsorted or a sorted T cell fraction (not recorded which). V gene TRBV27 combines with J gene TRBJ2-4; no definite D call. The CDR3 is CASSFLDGRQYF. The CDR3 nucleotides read TGTGCCAGCAGTTTCCTCGACGGTCGTCAGTACTTC.